This is a list of T cell receptor beta chains from one sample in a study of beta chain features in type 1 diabetes. Assay used: immunoSEQ multiplex PCR; TCRdb lists only in-frame clones, some missing. The sample has around 150,000 clones; roughly 59% are singletons. The source material was naive CD4+ T cells from blood. The receptors here all came from a man aged 25 to 40 with type 1 diabetes. Both conserved end residues are part of each CDR3. D genes are given only for firm matches. Expanded clones get a size class; other rows say once, few or many, or leave the size out.

clone_size j_call cdr3_length v_call d_call cdr3_nt cdr3_aa
NA TRBJ2-5 13 TRBV11-2 NA TGTGCCAGCAGCCCAAGGGAAGGAGAGACCCAGTACTTC CASSPREGETQYF
once TRBJ2-3 14 TRBV7-2 NA TGTGCCAGCAGCTTAGCGGAGTACACAGATACGCAGTATTTT CASSLAEYTDTQYF
NA TRBJ2-5 15 TRBV5-1 TRBD2 TGCGCCAGCTGGGAGAGCGGGGGATTTGGAGAGACCCAGTACTTC CASWESGGFGETQYF
NA TRBJ1-4 15 TRBV6-5 NA TGTGCCAGCAGTTATGGCCTCCTGGGGCGAGAAAAACTGTTTTTT CASSYGLLGREKLFF
few TRBJ2-3 11 TRBV25-1 NA TGTGCCAGCAGGGGAGTCGATACGCAGTATTTT CASRGVDTQYF
NA TRBJ2-3 13 TRBV18 NA TGTGCCAGCTCACCACCCGGGACGGTCCTCCACCATTTT CASSPPGTVLHHF
NA TRBJ2-5 14 TRBV30 NA TGTGCCTGGAGTGTAGGGCTAACCCAAGAGACCCAGTACTTC CAWSVGLTQETQYF
NA TRBJ2-3 14 TRBV7-2 NA TGTGCCAGCAGACTACGCAGGGGGGAAGATACGCAGTATTTT CASRLRRGEDTQYF
NA TRBJ2-7 12 TRBV28 NA TGTGCCAGCAGTTCCAGTACCTACGAGCAGTACTTC CASSSSTYEQYF
NA TRBJ1-1 15 TRBV4-3 NA TGCGCCAGCAGCCAAGGGGCGGGAATGAACACTGAAGCTTTCTTT CASSQGAGMNTEAFF
NA TRBJ2-3 17 TRBV29-1 NA TGCAGCGTTGATGGACACCACAACTTTCCATCCGGAGATACGCAGTATTTT CSVDGHHNFPSGDTQYF
NA TRBJ2-3 15 TRBV2 TRBD1 TGTGCCAGCAGTGATGTGGACAGGGCCACAGATACGCAGTATTTT CASSDVDRATDTQYF
once TRBJ2-5 14 TRBV7-2 NA TGTGCCAGCAGCCGAGCCGGAGCCCAAGAGACCCAGTACTTC CASSRAGAQETQYF
NA TRBJ2-3 15 TRBV7-8 TRBD2 TGTGCCAGCAGCGTTACCGGGACTAGCCCAGATACGCAGTATTTT CASSVTGTSPDTQYF
NA TRBJ2-7 11 TRBV27 NA TGTGCCAGCAGTTCCTCCTACGAGCAGTACTTC CASSSSYEQYF
few TRBJ1-2 11 TRBV11-2 NA TGTGCCAGCAGCTCCCCGGGTGGCTACACCTTC CASSSPGGYTF